The sequence of this T cell receptor beta chain was determined in a study of regulatory T cells in long-lasting Graves disease. Documented time point: newly diagnosed GD, antithyroid drugs for less than 3 months. Generation of the TCR library employed RNA extracted from PBMCs. Library construction for TCR beta used iRepertoire HTBI primers and Arm-PCR of CDR3 regions. TCRdb ran MiXCR on the multiplex PCR reads and lists one entry per CDR3 protein. The sample gives 350,000 to 500,000 distinct CDR3 sequences, 13% to 15% of which show up once; about a sixth is in the top ten. This clonotype was recorded at least ten times. Antigen specificity is unknown. Overall study results and limits: It was in persistent disease that TRBV28, TRBJ1-2 and TRBJ2-5 were favored. In persistent patients, shared public clonotypes (more than 2,500) outnumbered those in new patients (about 970).

Germline assignment: CDR1 SGHKS and CDR2 YYEKEE (reference sequence). The V end lost 3 bases, the J end lost 7 bases, and 10 bases lay between the germline ends. CDR3 length: 13 amino acids. These same records also appear under a second study, on T cells in Graves' hyperthyroidism and ophthalmopathy.

The J gene is TRBJ2-2, the V gene TRBV5-5; D might be TRBD1 or TRBD2, each matching 5 bases. The source was peripheral blood mononuclear cells (PBMCs), collected at new diagnosis, from a patient treated with antithyroid drugs. This sequence originates from a woman between 50 and 59 years old with Graves disease. The CDR3: CASSSFGGGELFF. The CDR3 coding sequence is TGTGCCAGCAGCTCCTTTGGGGGCGGGGAGCTGTTTTTT.